A single sample is the source of the 30 T cell receptor beta chains below, sequenced in a study of T-cell memory formation after mild COVID-19. TCRdb independently ran MiXCR on the 5' RACE reads; one entry per CDR3 protein. The table lists around 370,000 distinct CDR3 sequences, around 21% of them singletons, with approximately 12% in the top ten. Sequencing input: PBMCs or a T cell subset sorted from them (not recorded which). Receptors were obtained from an adult woman who had mild COVID-19 (a few samples of this study predate the infection). Cell type and time point are not known.

The J gene is TRBJ1-1, the V gene TRBV18; no reliable D call. Germline V gene lookup returns CDR1 KGHSH and CDR2 LQKENI. This CDR3 has 15 amino acids. Between the trimmed V and J ends, which lost 6 bases and 0 bases, there was a span of 14 bases. The CDR3 loop is CASSPFGQLNTEAFF. DNA of the CDR3: TGTGCCAGCTCCCCATTCGGCCAACTGAACACTGAAGCTTTCTTT.

This clonotype was observed a few times. The CDR3 nucleotides are TGCGCCAGCAGCCGAGGACAGGGGTCTCAATCTAACTATGGCTACACCTTC. Encoded protein: CASSRGQGSQSNYGYTF. This chain connects TRBV4-1 to TRBJ1-2; TRBD1 agrees at 9 bases. Germline values: CDR1 MGHRA, CDR2 YSYEKL. This CDR3 spans 17 amino acids. J lost 0 bases, V lost 4 bases, and 9 bases had no gene match.

This clonotype showed up just a few times. This chain's CDR3 is CASSFGAKNEQFF. Here the CDR3 DNA reads TGTGCCAGCAGCTTTGGGGCGAAAAATGAGCAGTTCTTC. The chain combines TRBV7-3 with TRBJ2-1, with D perhaps TRBD1 (5 bases). Germline loops: CDR1 SGHTA, CDR2 FQGTGA. With 3 bases removed from V and 7 bases from J, the gap between germline ends came to 10 bases. This CDR3 comprises 13 residues.

V gene TRBV19 combines with J gene TRBJ2-7; D remains ambiguous. In germline, CDR1 is LNHDA, CDR2 SQIVND (reference sequence). This CDR3 region has 15 residues. V lost 6 bases to trimming and J lost 0 bases, with 15 bases between them. CDR3 protein: CASSFDGSSSYEQYF. DNA of the CDR3: TGTGCCAGTAGCTTCGACGGATCGAGCTCCTACGAGCAGTACTTC.

This sequence joins TRBV3-1 and TRBJ2-5, with D hard to call. Germline CDR1 is LGHDT and CDR2 is YNNKEL (reference sequence). The CDR3 is 14 amino acids. V shed 0 bases and J shed 5 bases, with 10 bases lying between them. The DNA for the CDR3 is TGTGCCAGCAGCCAAGAAAGTGCTCGTGAGACCCAGTACTTC. Amino acid sequence: CASSQESARETQYF.

In this sample, this clonotype turned up a few times. The V and J genes are TRBV11-3 and TRBJ2-3; 7 bases match TRBD2. CDR1 SGHNT and CDR2 YENEEA come from the germline V gene. V lost 5 bases to trimming and J lost 3 bases; unmatched junction nucleotides: 8. This CDR3 has 15 residues. CDR3 protein: CASSLPGRGTDTQYF. The CDR3 region has the DNA TGTGCCAGCAGCCTACCGGGGCGGGGGACAGATACGCAGTATTTT.

The rearrangement joins TRBV16 to TRBJ2-7; D is tentatively TRBD1 or TRBD2 (5 bases each). V lost 4 bases and J lost 5, with 12 bases in between. This CDR3 region has 13 residues. Germline V lookup: CDR1 KGHSY, CDR2 FQNENV. CDR3 amino acids: CASSRWGLNEQYF. CDR3 in DNA: TGTGCCAGCAGCCGGTGGGGGTTAAACGAGCAGTACTTC. Full variable domain (missing parts from reference TRBV16 and TRBJ2-7): GEEVAQTPKHLVRGEGQKAKLYCAPIKGHSYVFWYQQVLKNEFKFLISFQNENVFDETGMPKERFSAKCLPNSPCSLEIQATKLEDSAVYFCASSRWGLNEQYFGPGTRLTVT.

The V call is TRBV5-6, the J call TRBJ2-7; 8 nucleotides match TRBD1. V shed 4 bases, J shed 7 bases, and the junction held 13 bases outside the gene matches. This CDR3 has 15 amino acids. Per germline, CDR1 SGHDT and CDR2 YYEEEE. CDR3: CASSNQDRDAQEQYF. The CDR3 DNA is TGTGCCAGCAGCAATCAGGACAGGGACGCACAAGAGCAGTACTTC.

This clonotype has only a few counts. The gene calls are TRBV7-9 and TRBJ2-1, with D possibly matching TRBD2 (5 bases). The V gene's germline CDR1 is SEHNR and CDR2 FQNEAQ (reference sequence). Trimming shortened V by 7 bases and J by 7 bases, and 17 bases separated the two germline ends. The CDR3 is 14 amino acids. The CDR3 protein is CASTPFFGSNEQFF. In DNA form, the CDR3 reads TGTGCCAGCACCCCCTTTTTTGGGAGTAATGAGCAGTTCTTC.

The rearrangement joins TRBV12-3 or TRBV12-4 to TRBJ2-1; 10 bases agree with TRBD2. The CDR3 runs to 14 residues. The V segment lost 6 bases and the J segment 4 bases; nucleotides outside the gene matches: 3. The CDR3 region has the DNA TGTGCCAGCAGCGCTAGCGGGAGTTACAATGAGCAGTTCTTC. Its translation is CASSASGSYNEQFF.

This chain joins TRBV3-1 and TRBJ1-4; D is unclear. From germline, CDR1 is LGHDT and CDR2 YNNKEL (reference sequence). The CDR3 covers 12 residues. Deletions cut 3 bases from V and 8 bases from J, with 7 bases between. The CDR3, as DNA: TGTGCCAGCAGCCAGATTGGGGAAAAACTGTTTTTT. As protein: CASSQIGEKLFF.

The CDR3 nucleotides read TGCGCCAGCAGCCAAGTACCTGTCAGGAACTCCTACGAGCAGTACTTC. This codes for CASSQVPVRNSYEQYF. The chain carries TRBV4-1 and TRBJ2-7; unclear D gene. The V gene lost 1 base and the J gene lost 0 bases, with 13 bases spanning the gap. The CDR3 extends over 16 amino acids. Germline CDR1 is MGHRA and CDR2 is YSYEKL.

In nucleotides, the CDR3 is TGTGCCAGCAGACTCGGGAGTACGGGAGGACGCGGCGGGGAGCTGTTTTTT. Its translation is CASRLGSTGGRGGELFF. The V gene is TRBV12-3 or TRBV12-4, the J gene TRBJ2-2; 7 nucleotides line up with TRBD2. This CDR3 is built from 17 residues. V lost 6 bases to trimming and J lost 7 bases; unmatched junction nucleotides: 17.

This clonotype showed up just a few times. This chain links TRBV5-1 with TRBJ2-7, with D perhaps TRBD1 (6 bases). This CDR3 has 14 amino acids. CDR1 and CDR2 from the germline V gene are SGHRS and YFSETQ. V shed 4 bases and J shed 2 bases, with 13 bases lying between them. In nucleotides, the CDR3 is TGCGCCAGCAGCCTACGGACAGACGCCTACGAGCAGTACTTC. This encodes CASSLRTDAYEQYF.

This clonotype occurred many times. The chain is built from TRBV7-8 and TRBJ2-1; D assignment may be TRBD1 or TRBD2 (6 bases each). The germline CDR1 and CDR2 sequences are SGHVS and FQNEAQ. CDR3 length equals 14 residues. V dropped 5 bases and J dropped 9 bases, with 17 bases sitting between them. Written as DNA, the CDR3 is TGTGCCAGCAGCGGGGGCGGAGGGAGGCTTGAGCAGTTCTTC. Its protein is CASSGGGGRLEQFF.

The chain links TRBV30 to TRBJ1-5, with D hard to call. The CDR3 is 13 amino acids. Germline-derived CDR1 and CDR2 are GTSNPN and SVGIG (reference sequence). The V and J ends lost 2 bases and 7 bases respectively, with 12 bases between them. The CDR3 region has the DNA TGTGCCTGGAGTTTGGAGGTCGCCCAGCCCCAGCATTTT. Its protein is CAWSLEVAQPQHF.

This clonotype was counted between two and nine times. V gene TRBV27 combines with J gene TRBJ1-2; the D gene is possibly TRBD1 (5 bases). Germline assignment: CDR1 MNHEY and CDR2 SMNVEV (reference sequence). This CDR3 spans 14 amino acids. The V and J ends lost 5 bases and 2 bases respectively, with 12 bases between them. This CDR3 reads CASSPGWGNYGYTF. The DNA of the CDR3 is TGTGCCAGCAGTCCCGGATGGGGGAACTATGGCTACACCTTC.

V usage is TRBV29-1 and J usage is TRBJ1-2, with 7 bases lining up with TRBD1. The CDR3 extends over 16 amino acids. CDR1 SQVTM and CDR2 ANQGSEA come from the germline V gene. With 3 bases clipped from V and 5 bases from J, the junction kept 15 bases outside the gene matches. CDR3 sequence (DNA): TGCAGCGTTGACTTTGGGCAGGGGGGTCTCCCGTATGGCTACACCTTC. Translated, it gives CSVDFGQGGLPYGYTF.

This clonotype has just a few counts. This chain links TRBV7-3 with TRBJ2-2; 8 bases are a match to TRBD2. Germline V lookup: CDR1 SGHTA, CDR2 FQGTGA. V trimming: 5 bases; J trimming: 4 bases; junction bases outside the gene matches: 6. The CDR3 sequence is 15 residues long. Written as DNA, the CDR3 is TGTGCCAGCAGCCTCGGGGGGGTCCGCACCGGGGAGCTGTTTTTT. Its translation is CASSLGGVRTGELFF.

V is TRBV6-6 and J is TRBJ1-5, with D maybe TRBD1 (5 bases). CDR1 and CDR2 (germline): MNHNY, SVGAGI (reference sequence). The V end lost 2 bases, the J end lost 1 base, and 9 bases lay between the germline ends. The CDR3 runs 15 residues. CDR3 amino acids: CASSYSRDSNQPQHF. CDR3 DNA: TGTGCCAGCAGTTACAGCCGGGACAGCAATCAGCCCCAGCATTTT.

This rearrangement joins TRBV25-1 to TRBJ2-7, with TRBD1 identical over 11 bases. Trimming cost V 3 bases and J 3 bases; bases outside gene matches: 4. Germline V CDR1 and CDR2: MGHDK, SYGVNS. This CDR3 has 15 residues. CDR3 residues: CASSDRTGGHYEQYF. For the CDR3, the DNA is TGTGCCAGCAGTGACCGGACAGGGGGCCACTACGAGCAGTACTTC.

The rearrangement uses TRBV11-2 and TRBJ2-7; D tentatively fits TRBD1 or TRBD2 (5 bases each). V was trimmed by 3 bases and J by 4 bases, leaving 13 bases between them. CDR1 is SGHAT and CDR2 is FQNNGV in the germline V gene. This CDR3 comprises 14 residues. This CDR3 is CASSLEPGLYEQYF. The CDR3 coding sequence is TGTGCCAGCAGCTTGGAGCCGGGGCTTTACGAGCAGTACTTC.

This clonotype was observed a handful of times. This rearrangement joins TRBV7-9 to TRBJ1-1; a weak D match, TRBD1 (5 bases). There are 15 residues in the CDR3. Trimming pared 6 bases from V and 1 base from J, leaving 15 bases between. In germline, CDR1 is SEHNR, CDR2 FQNEAQ (reference sequence). This CDR3 is CASRYPGSQNTEAFF. In DNA, the CDR3 is TGTGCCAGCAGGTACCCAGGGTCGCAGAACACTGAAGCTTTCTTT.

This clonotype was counted only a few times. The J gene is TRBJ2-3, the V gene TRBV12-3 or TRBV12-4; possibly TRBD2 for D (5 bases). The CDR3 has 15 amino acids. V shed 0 bases and J shed 0 bases, with 7 bases lying between them. The CDR3 DNA follows: TGTGCCAGCAGTTTAGCGGGAGTAAGCACAGATACGCAGTATTTT. Its protein product is CASSLAGVSTDTQYF.

This chain links TRBV6-2 or TRBV6-3 with TRBJ2-7; no clear D gene. Germline CDR1 reads MNHEY; CDR2 reads SVGEGT. This CDR3 is built from 14 residues. The V gene lost 2 bases and the J gene lost 0 bases, with 8 bases spanning the gap. The CDR3 nucleotides read TGTGCCAGCAGTTACGGTGAGCACTCCTACGAGCAGTACTTC. This gives the protein CASSYGEHSYEQYF.

The chain recombines TRBV18 with TRBJ2-3; 7 bases are shared with TRBD2. The length of the CDR3 is 16 residues. Germline lookup yields CDR1 KGHSH and CDR2 LQKENI. Trimming at V came to 1 base and at J to 6 bases, leaving 10 bases not matched to a gene. CDR3 sequence (DNA): TGTGCCAGCTCACCACGTAGTCGCGGGAGAGTTGATACGCAGTATTTT. Protein sequence: CASSPRSRGRVDTQYF.

This clonotype was counted a few times. This chain connects TRBV7-2 to TRBJ1-1; D is uncertain. Germline values: CDR1 SGHTA, CDR2 FQGNSA. The germline V and J ends were trimmed by 6 bases and 6 bases, with 14 bases remaining between them. The CDR3 sequence is 13 residues long. The CDR3 loop is CASSSLGGSEAFF. DNA for the CDR3: TGTGCCAGCAGTTCCCTAGGTGGATCTGAAGCTTTCTTT. Combining the CDR3 with reference TRBV7-2 and TRBJ1-1 gives the whole variable domain GAGVSQSPSNKVTEKGKDVELRCDPISGHTALYWYRQSLGQGLEFLIYFQGNSAPDKSGLPSDRFSAERTGGSVSTLTIQRTQQEDSAVYLCASSSLGGSEAFFGQGTRLTVV.

This clonotype was seen only once. The genes are TRBV5-1 and TRBJ2-2, with D tentatively TRBD2 (6 bases). Germline V gene lookup returns CDR1 SGHRS and CDR2 YFSETQ. CDR3 length equals 16 residues. V dropped 1 base and J dropped 1 base, with 11 bases sitting between them. The CDR3 protein is CASSLTGEGNTGELFF. The CDR3 DNA is TGCGCCAGCAGCTTGACGGGAGAAGGGAACACCGGGGAGCTGTTTTTT.

This clonotype was seen more than once but under ten times. The rearrangement uses TRBV5-6 and TRBJ2-1, with D possibly matching TRBD1 (6 bases). CDR1 and CDR2 (germline): SGHDT, YYEEEE. The germline V and J ends were trimmed by 4 bases and 5 bases, with 16 bases remaining between them. This CDR3 comprises 15 residues. The CDR3 DNA reads as TGTGCCAGCAGCCGGACAGTTTTTGGGCACAATGAGCAGTTCTTC. It encodes CASSRTVFGHNEQFF.

The chain has TRBV12-5 and TRBJ1-1, with a tentative D call TRBD1 (6 bases). V was cut by 0 bases and J by 4 bases, with 15 bases left in between. Germline V gives CDR1 LGHNT, CDR2 FRNRAP. The CDR3 consists of 16 residues. Here the CDR3 reads CASGLVQGNHVTEAFF. The CDR3 DNA is TGTGCTAGTGGTTTGGTACAGGGTAATCACGTCACTGAAGCTTTCTTT.